Below, 15 T cell receptor beta chains from the same sample are listed, as sequenced in a study of shared clonotypes between healthy human individuals. TCRdb's table, derived via immunoSEQ multiplex PCR, lists solely in-frame clones and lacks some. The table has about 2.4 million clones, around nine tenths seen once. Sequenced material: naive CD4+ T cells sorted from blood. Subset reported: CD45RA+ positively selected. The source is a man between 18 and 29 years old in good health.

The genes are TRBV25-1 and TRBJ2-3, with unresolved D. Germline-derived CDR1 and CDR2 are MGHDK and SYGVNS. The CDR3 loop spans 12 amino acids. Trimming cost V 6 bases and J 6 bases, with 10 bases left between them. CDR3: CASRNTGDTQYF. CDR3 bases: TGTGCCAGCAGGAATACTGGCGATACGCAGTATTTT.

The V call is TRBV10-3, the J call TRBJ2-3; D not resolved. CDR1 and CDR2 (germline): ENHRY, SYGVKD. This CDR3 comprises 15 residues. The V and J ends lost 2 bases and 0 bases respectively, with 9 bases between them. The CDR3 nucleotides are TGTGCCATCAGTGAGACTCTAAAAAGCACAGATACGCAGTATTTT. Its translation: CAISETLKSTDTQYF.

The CDR3 nucleotides read TGCGCCAGCAGCTCTGGGGAGGGCGGGCAGCCCCAGCATTTT. Translated: CASSSGEGGQPQHF. The rearrangement links TRBV5-1 to TRBJ1-5; no clear D gene. This CDR3 contains 14 residues. Germline CDR1 reads SGHRS; CDR2 reads YFSETQ. The germline V and J ends were trimmed by 3 bases and 7 bases, with 14 bases remaining between them.

The CDR3 is CASSLAASGVSTDTQYF. CDR3 coding DNA: TGCGCCAGCAGCTTGGCGGCTAGCGGAGTGAGCACAGATACGCAGTATTTT. The chain uses TRBV5-1 and TRBJ2-3; the match to TRBD2 covers 7 bases. The CDR3 spans 17 residues. Germline CDR1 and CDR2: SGHRS and YFSETQ. V trimming: 0 bases; J trimming: 0 bases; junction bases outside the gene matches: 7.

Note on this clone: The same CDR3 can be traced to other DNA sequences in this sample. The chain has TRBV18 and TRBJ1-3; D not resolved. This CDR3 comprises 15 residues. Germline CDR1 and CDR2: KGHSH and LQKENI. Trimming took 3 bases from V and 0 from J, leaving 9 bases between them. The CDR3 DNA follows: TGTGCCAGCTCACCGACCGGTAGCTCTGGAAACACCATATATTTT. Translation gives CASSPTGSSGNTIYF.

V usage is TRBV5-1 and J usage is TRBJ2-2; 9 bases agree with TRBD1. V was pared by 2 bases and J by 6 bases, with 5 bases of the junction left unmatched. This CDR3 has 15 residues. Germline CDR1 and CDR2: SGHRS and YFSETQ. The CDR3 protein is CASSLGDRDPGELFF. CDR3 bases: TGCGCCAGCAGCTTAGGGGACAGGGACCCCGGGGAGCTGTTTTTT.

The chain uses TRBV5-1 and TRBJ2-1; 8 bases align to TRBD2. V was pared by 0 bases and J by 1 base, with 6 bases of the junction left unmatched. The V gene's germline CDR1 is SGHRS and CDR2 YFSETQ. CDR3 length: 17 amino acids. The CDR3 sequence: CASSLEAGARSYNEQFF. CDR3 sequence (DNA): TGCGCCAGCAGCTTGGAAGCGGGAGCCCGATCCTACAATGAGCAGTTCTTC.

About this clone itself: At one end the junction does not follow the germline gene, possibly because of a read error. The V and J genes are TRBV7-7 and TRBJ1-1; no firm D call. Germline V lookup: CDR1 SSHAT, CDR2 FNYEAQ (reference sequence). This CDR3 spans 13 amino acids. The CDR3 DNA reads TGTGCTAGCAGCCTCGACACGAACACTGAAGCTTTCTTT. It codes for CASSLDTNTEAFF.

This rearrangement joins TRBV5-1 to TRBJ1-5; TRBD1 might be the D (5 bases). CDR1 and CDR2 (germline): SGHRS, YFSETQ. This CDR3 has 14 residues. Trimming left V 2 bases short and J 5 bases short, with 11 bases between. The CDR3 DNA reads TGCGCCAGCAGCTTAGCAGGGCCGGATCAGCCCCAGCATTTT. It yields the protein CASSLAGPDQPQHF.

To note about this clone: A junction boundary mismatches the germline segment, possibly from a read error. The genes are TRBV7-7 and TRBJ2-5; possibly TRBD1 for D (6 bases). Germline lookup yields CDR1 SSHAT and CDR2 FNYEAQ (reference sequence). This CDR3 has 14 amino acids. CDR3 protein: CASSQTGARETQYF. In DNA, the CDR3 is TGTGCTAGCAGCCAGACAGGAGCTCGGGAGACCCAGTACTTC. Filled out from reference TRBV7-7 and TRBJ2-5, the complete variable domain reads GAGVSQSPRYKVTKRGQDVTLRCDPISSHATLYWYQQALGQGPEFLTYFNYEAQPDKSGLPSDRFSAERPEGSISTLTIQRTEQRDSAMYRCASSQTGARETQYFGPGTRLLVL.

The rearrangement uses TRBV10-3 and TRBJ2-7; D uncertain. Germline V CDR1 and CDR2: ENHRY, SYGVKD. V was clipped by 3 bases and J by 3 bases, with 9 bases between them. This CDR3 region has 13 residues. The CDR3: CAISERVSYEQYF. The DNA of the CDR3 is TGTGCCATCAGTGAACGGGTGAGCTACGAGCAGTACTTC.

The gene calls are TRBV6-6 and TRBJ2-2, with D hard to call. The V gene lost 4 bases and the J gene lost 3 bases, with 9 bases spanning the gap. CDR1 is MNHNY and CDR2 is SVGAGI in the germline V gene (reference sequence). This CDR3 is built from 14 residues. CDR3 region: CASSWGPDTGELFF. In DNA, the CDR3 is TGTGCCAGCAGTTGGGGTCCGGACACCGGGGAGCTGTTTTTT.

The chain combines TRBV18 with TRBJ2-7; D is unclear. V was pared by 5 bases and J by 3 bases, with 14 bases between. The CDR3 consists of 14 residues. Germline values: CDR1 KGHSH, CDR2 LQKENI. For the CDR3, the DNA is TGTGCCAGCTCAAAGGCAGGTGGGAACTACGAGCAGTACTTC. Translation: CASSKAGGNYEQYF.

The chain recombines TRBV28 with TRBJ1-2; 8 nucleotides match TRBD1. Germline V lookup: CDR1 MDHEN, CDR2 SYDVKM. The CDR3 has 14 amino acids. The ends lost 4 bases at V and 6 bases at J; junction bases unmatched: 7. The CDR3 reads CASSSGQGGDGYTF. Here the CDR3 DNA reads TGTGCCAGCAGTTCCGGACAGGGTGGGGATGGCTACACCTTC.

The rearrangement uses TRBV18 and TRBJ2-3; D remains ambiguous. The CDR3 is made up of 12 amino acids. Deletions cut 3 bases from V and 6 bases from J, with 7 bases between. CDR1 and CDR2 from the germline V gene are KGHSH and LQKENI. DNA for the CDR3: TGTGCCAGCTCACCTTTGATGGATACGCAGTATTTT. Translating gives CASSPLMDTQYF.